Listed below are T cell receptor beta chains from one sample, sequenced in a study of T cell changes during pregnancy in multiple sclerosis. The method was immunoSEQ multiplex PCR; TCRdb's version includes in-frame clones alone and lacks a portion of them. The repertoire has about 14,000 clones, approximately 93% of them found once; the top ten carry about 2.6%. The specimen was peripheral blood, collected in the second trimester of pregnancy. These receptors all come from a female donor in good health, enrolled as a control in a pregnancy study. CDR3s include the opening cysteine and the closing phenylalanine or tryptophan. Each record gives: D gene, clone size, V gene, J gene, CDR3 protein, CDR3 DNA. D genes are given only for firm matches. The size entry is marked missing in some rows and otherwise reads once, few, many or a size class.

d_gene: TRBD1
abundance: .
v_gene: TRBV19
j_gene: TRBJ2-4
CDR3aa: CASSSTHRGTKNIQYF
CDR3nt: TGTGCCAGTAGTAGTACTCACAGGGGGACCAAAAACATTCAGTACTTC

d_gene: .
abundance: .
v_gene: TRBV2
j_gene: TRBJ2-7
CDR3aa: CASSAEGGGRRSYEQYF
CDR3nt: TGTGCCAGCAGTGCCGAGGGCGGAGGACGTCGCTCCTACGAGCAGTACTTC

d_gene: TRBD1
abundance: once
v_gene: TRBV13
j_gene: TRBJ1-2
CDR3aa: CASSSGGHGYTF
CDR3nt: TGTGCCAGCAGTTCAGGGGGGCACGGCTACACCTTC

d_gene: .
abundance: .
v_gene: TRBV4-3
j_gene: TRBJ1-2
CDR3aa: CASSQRYTETYGYTF
CDR3nt: TGCGCCAGCAGCCAGAGATACACAGAAACCTATGGCTACACCTTC

d_gene: TRBD1
abundance: once
v_gene: TRBV4-1
j_gene: TRBJ1-2
CDR3aa: CASSQSQGVLDGYTF
CDR3nt: TGCGCCAGCAGCCAATCGCAGGGGGTCCTCGATGGCTACACCTTC

d_gene: .
abundance: .
v_gene: TRBV27
j_gene: TRBJ2-7
CDR3aa: CASSSQGGYEQYF
CDR3nt: TGTGCCAGCAGTTCCCAGGGGGGCTACGAGCAGTACTTC

d_gene: .
abundance: .
v_gene: TRBV10-3
j_gene: TRBJ2-7
CDR3aa: CAISDRGYEQYF
CDR3nt: TGTGCCATCAGTGACAGGGGTTACGAGCAGTACTTC

d_gene: TRBD2
abundance: once
v_gene: TRBV5-4
j_gene: TRBJ2-3
CDR3aa: CASSNRLAMGDTQYF
CDR3nt: TGTGCCAGCAGTAACCGACTAGCGATGGGAGATACGCAGTATTTT

d_gene: TRBD2
abundance: .
v_gene: TRBV7-2
j_gene: TRBJ2-3
CDR3aa: CASSRGLAGEADTQYF
CDR3nt: TGTGCCAGCAGCCGTGGACTAGCGGGAGAAGCAGATACGCAGTATTTT

d_gene: .
abundance: once
v_gene: TRBV4-2
j_gene: TRBJ1-4
CDR3aa: CASSRSREMWEKLFF
CDR3nt: TGTGCCAGCAGCCGTTCTCGGGAGATGTGGGAAAAACTGTTTTTT

d_gene: .
abundance: .
v_gene: TRBV12-5
j_gene: TRBJ1-1
CDR3aa: CASGLVPGGTEAFF
CDR3nt: TGTGCTAGTGGTTTGGTACCGGGAGGCACTGAAGCTTTCTTT

d_gene: TRBD2
abundance: .
v_gene: TRBV7-8
j_gene: TRBJ2-1
CDR3aa: CASSLGRRGAYIWNEQFF
CDR3nt: TGTGCCAGCAGCTTAGGAAGGCGGGGGGCCTACATTTGGAATGAGCAGTTCTTC

d_gene: TRBD1
abundance: .
v_gene: TRBV5-6
j_gene: TRBJ1-2
CDR3aa: CASSQGTGDTNYGYTF
CDR3nt: TGTGCCAGCAGCCAAGGGACAGGGGATACCAACTATGGCTACACCTTC

d_gene: .
abundance: .
v_gene: TRBV11-2
j_gene: TRBJ1-3
CDR3aa: CASSSTGDAGNTIYF
CDR3nt: TGTGCCAGCAGCTCCACGGGAGACGCTGGAAACACCATATATTTT

d_gene: TRBD1
abundance: once
v_gene: TRBV19
j_gene: TRBJ2-7
CDR3aa: CASSVTGTGGGEQYF
CDR3nt: TGTGCCAGTAGTGTCACCGGGACAGGGGGCGGGGAGCAGTACTTC

d_gene: .
abundance: .
v_gene: TRBV6-5
j_gene: TRBJ1-2
CDR3aa: CASRKRTEGSYGYTF
CDR3nt: TGTGCCAGCAGGAAACGTACAGAAGGGAGCTATGGCTACACCTTC

d_gene: .
abundance: .
v_gene: TRBV11-2
j_gene: TRBJ1-1
CDR3aa: CASSYWNTEAFF
CDR3nt: TGTGCCAGCAGTTATTGGAACACTGAAGCTTTCTTT

d_gene: .
abundance: .
v_gene: TRBV29-1
j_gene: TRBJ1-2
CDR3aa: CSVEEPHTYGYTF
CDR3nt: TGCAGCGTTGAAGAACCCCACACCTATGGCTACACCTTC

d_gene: .
abundance: once
v_gene: TRBV19
j_gene: TRBJ2-3
CDR3aa: CASTLDGRFTDTQYF
CDR3nt: TGTGCCAGTACCCTGGATGGCAGGTTCACAGATACGCAGTATTTT

d_gene: .
abundance: .
v_gene: TRBV29-1
j_gene: TRBJ2-7
CDR3aa: CSVEKQGSGYEQYF
CDR3nt: TGCAGCGTTGAAAAACAGGGAAGTGGGTACGAGCAGTACTTC

d_gene: .
abundance: .
v_gene: TRBV12-5
j_gene: TRBJ2-4
CDR3aa: CASGPERSLAKNIQYF
CDR3nt: TGTGCTAGTGGCCCCGAGAGATCCCTAGCCAAAAACATTCAGTACTTC

d_gene: .
abundance: .
v_gene: TRBV13
j_gene: TRBJ2-7
CDR3aa: CASSLRDLAHYEQYF
CDR3nt: TGTGCCAGCAGCTTACGGGACTTAGCCCACTACGAGCAGTACTTC

d_gene: TRBD1
abundance: .
v_gene: TRBV7-9
j_gene: TRBJ2-3
CDR3aa: CAGNRWDLQGLASTDTQYF
CDR3nt: TGTGCCGGAAACCGATGGGACCTACAGGGGCTAGCTAGCACAGATACGCAGTATTTT

d_gene: TRBD2
abundance: .
v_gene: TRBV7-3
j_gene: TRBJ2-3
CDR3aa: CASSPGLAGTYTQYF
CDR3nt: TGTGCCAGCAGCCCTGGACTAGCGGGGACGTATACGCAGTATTTT

d_gene: TRBD1
abundance: .
v_gene: TRBV29-1
j_gene: TRBJ1-1
CDR3aa: CSVEGPTGFAEAFF
CDR3nt: TGCAGCGTTGAAGGTCCGACAGGGTTCGCTGAAGCTTTCTTT

d_gene: .
abundance: .
v_gene: TRBV19
j_gene: TRBJ1-5
CDR3aa: CASSIMRSNQPQHF
CDR3nt: TGTGCCAGTAGTATTATGCGTAGCAATCAGCCCCAGCATTTT

d_gene: TRBD1
abundance: .
v_gene: TRBV28
j_gene: TRBJ2-7
CDR3aa: CASRTRQGASYEQYF
CDR3nt: TGTGCCAGCAGAACCCGACAGGGGGCCTCCTACGAGCAGTACTTC

d_gene: TRBD2
abundance: .
v_gene: TRBV14
j_gene: TRBJ2-5
CDR3aa: CASSQERGGLGVETQYF
CDR3nt: TGTGCCAGCAGCCAAGAAAGAGGAGGACTAGGGGTGGAGACCCAGTACTTC

d_gene: TRBD1
abundance: .
v_gene: TRBV11-2
j_gene: TRBJ1-1
CDR3aa: CASSFNRGDTEAFF
CDR3nt: TGTGCCAGCAGCTTCAACAGGGGAGACACTGAAGCTTTCTTT

d_gene: TRBD1
abundance: .
v_gene: TRBV27
j_gene: TRBJ1-1
CDR3aa: CASSPGDRGTEAFF
CDR3nt: TGTGCCAGCAGTCCGGGGGACAGGGGTACTGAAGCTTTCTTT

d_gene: .
abundance: .
v_gene: TRBV7-6
j_gene: TRBJ2-2
CDR3aa: CASSLPGELFF
CDR3nt: TGTGCCAGCAGCCTTCCCGGGGAGCTGTTTTTT

d_gene: .
abundance: .
v_gene: TRBV12-5
j_gene: TRBJ2-4
CDR3aa: CASGFRQGGLDIQYF
CDR3nt: TGTGCTAGTGGTTTTCGGCAGGGGGGCCTGGACATTCAGTACTTC

d_gene: .
abundance: large
v_gene: TRBV16
j_gene: TRBJ1-2
CDR3aa: CASSLQRQAPGYTF
CDR3nt: TGTGCCAGCAGCCTCCAAAGACAGGCCCCTGGCTACACCTTC

d_gene: TRBD1
abundance: .
v_gene: TRBV12-5
j_gene: TRBJ1-5
CDR3aa: CASGLVGVSGTGINQPQHF
CDR3nt: TGTGCTAGTGGTTTGGTAGGGGTGTCCGGGACAGGGATCAATCAGCCCCAGCATTTT

d_gene: .
abundance: .
v_gene: TRBV6-1
j_gene: TRBJ2-7
CDR3aa: CASRARQESYEQYF
CDR3nt: TGTGCCAGCAGAGCGAGACAGGAGTCATACGAGCAGTACTTC

d_gene: .
abundance: .
v_gene: TRBV28
j_gene: TRBJ1-5
CDR3aa: CASSFFVAVNQPQHF
CDR3nt: TGTGCCAGCAGTTTTTTTGTGGCAGTCAATCAGCCCCAGCATTTT

d_gene: TRBD2
abundance: .
v_gene: TRBV5-4
j_gene: TRBJ2-1
CDR3aa: CASTPGGGYNEQFF
CDR3nt: TGTGCCAGCACCCCGGGAGGGGGTTACAATGAGCAGTTCTTC

d_gene: TRBD1
abundance: .
v_gene: TRBV19
j_gene: TRBJ1-5
CDR3aa: CASSMGQGDNQPQHF
CDR3nt: TGTGCCAGTAGTATGGGACAGGGGGACAATCAGCCCCAGCATTTT

d_gene: TRBD1
abundance: .
v_gene: TRBV2
j_gene: TRBJ2-2
CDR3aa: CASSGGTGFPGELFF
CDR3nt: TGTGCCAGCAGTGGGGGGACAGGGTTTCCCGGGGAGCTGTTTTTT

d_gene: TRBD2
abundance: .
v_gene: TRBV4-2
j_gene: TRBJ2-1
CDR3aa: CASSQVKLAGLNEQFF
CDR3nt: TGTGCCAGCAGCCAAGTAAAACTAGCGGGACTCAATGAGCAGTTCTTC

d_gene: TRBD2
abundance: .
v_gene: TRBV13
j_gene: TRBJ2-1
CDR3aa: CASSSAGVFYNEQFF
CDR3nt: TGTGCCAGCAGCTCAGCGGGAGTTTTCTACAATGAGCAGTTCTTC

d_gene: .
abundance: .
v_gene: TRBV28
j_gene: TRBJ2-5
CDR3aa: CASSQTPTGEETQYF
CDR3nt: TGTGCCAGCAGTCAAACCCCGACAGGAGAAGAGACCCAGTACTTC

d_gene: TRBD1
abundance: .
v_gene: TRBV7-7
j_gene: TRBJ2-7
CDR3aa: CASSSGTGSYEQYF
CDR3nt: TGTGCTAGCAGCTCCGGGACAGGGTCCTACGAGCAGTACTTC

d_gene: TRBD1
abundance: .
v_gene: TRBV7-3
j_gene: TRBJ2-5
CDR3aa: CASSSGTGNQETQYF
CDR3nt: TGTGCCAGCAGCTCCGGGACAGGAAACCAAGAGACCCAGTACTTC

d_gene: TRBD2
abundance: .
v_gene: TRBV7-2
j_gene: TRBJ2-1
CDR3aa: CASSFPSGSSYNEQFF
CDR3nt: TGTGCCAGCAGCTTTCCTAGCGGGAGCTCCTACAATGAGCAGTTCTTC

d_gene: TRBD2
abundance: .
v_gene: TRBV19
j_gene: TRBJ2-3
CDR3aa: CASRPTSGGSDTQYF
CDR3nt: TGTGCCAGTAGGCCGACTAGCGGGGGATCAGATACGCAGTATTTT

d_gene: TRBD1
abundance: once
v_gene: TRBV5-5
j_gene: TRBJ1-1
CDR3aa: CASSFQTGGTEAFF
CDR3nt: TGTGCCAGCAGCTTCCAGACAGGGGGGACTGAAGCTTTCTTT

d_gene: .
abundance: .
v_gene: TRBV4-2
j_gene: TRBJ1-1
CDR3aa: CASSQTGLNTEAFF
CDR3nt: TGTGCCAGCAGCCAAACAGGTCTGAACACTGAAGCTTTCTTT